These T cell receptor beta chains were read from a single sample in a study of T cell changes during pregnancy in multiple sclerosis. Data came from immunoSEQ multiplex PCR; TCRdb stores just in-frame clones and leaves some out. The data hold approximately 53,000 clones, with 85% to 95% observed a single time. The sequences come from CD4+ T cells from peripheral blood mononuclear cells, collected in the third trimester of pregnancy. These receptors were taken from a female donor with multiple sclerosis, enrolled in a pregnancy study. Both conserved end residues are part of each CDR3. A D gene is named only where the DNA matches it firmly. The listing skips clone size in some rows; elsewhere it reads once, few, many or a size class.

V gene	J gene	D gene	clone size	CDR3 protein	CDR3 DNA
TRBV18	TRBJ2-3	TRBD2	-	CASSPGVAGQDTQYF	TGTGCCAGCTCACCTGGGGTAGCGGGGCAAGATACGCAGTATTTT
TRBV6-5	TRBJ2-5	-	-	CASRAEGRETQYF	TGTGCCAGCAGGGCGGAGGGTCGGGAGACCCAGTACTTC
TRBV9	TRBJ2-1	-	-	CASTRGGGSYNEQFF	TGTGCCAGCACCAGAGGGGGTGGCTCCTACAATGAGCAGTTCTTC
TRBV7-2	TRBJ1-2	-	-	CASSLGSSGAWYGYTF	TGTGCCAGCAGCTTAGGGAGCTCAGGGGCCTGGTATGGCTACACCTTC
TRBV30	TRBJ1-2	-	-	CAWSPGANYGYTF	TGTGCCTGGAGCCCAGGGGCAAACTATGGCTACACCTTC
TRBV25-1	TRBJ1-2	TRBD1	-	CASSEPDRAFYGYTF	TGTGCCAGCAGTGAACCGGACAGGGCCTTCTATGGCTACACCTTC
TRBV18	TRBJ1-5	-	-	CASSPTGQEQPQHF	TGTGCCAGCTCACCAACAGGGCAGGAGCAGCCCCAGCATTTT
TRBV5-4	TRBJ2-1	-	once	CASSFGGQESYNEQFF	TGTGCCAGCAGCTTCGGTGGTCAGGAATCCTACAATGAGCAGTTCTTC
TRBV25-1	TRBJ1-5	-	-	CASSDAASGSNQPQHF	TGTGCCAGCAGTGATGCGGCCAGCGGTAGCAATCAGCCCCAGCATTTT
TRBV9	TRBJ2-6	-	-	CASSVEDSLSGANVLTF	TGTGCCAGCAGCGTAGAGGACAGCCTCTCTGGGGCCAACGTCCTGACTTTC
TRBV27	TRBJ2-2	-	once	CASSDTGRHTGELFF	TGTGCCAGCAGTGATACAGGGCGGCACACCGGGGAGCTGTTTTTT
TRBV7-8	TRBJ2-3	-	-	CASSVWGESSDTQYF	TGTGCCAGCAGCGTGTGGGGGGAAAGCTCAGATACGCAGTATTTT
TRBV6-5	TRBJ1-5	TRBD1	-	CASSSVGQGGNQPQHF	TGTGCCAGCAGTTCCGTAGGACAGGGGGGCAATCAGCCCCAGCATTTT
TRBV4-1	TRBJ2-3	TRBD2	once	CASSQTPSGGGMDTQYF	TGCGCCAGCAGCCAGACCCCGAGCGGGGGGGGGATGGATACGCAGTATTTT
TRBV30	TRBJ2-7	-	-	CAWSVTLEQYF	TGTGCCTGGAGTGTGACTCTCGAGCAGTACTTC
TRBV7-2	TRBJ2-7	-	-	CATTAGNYEQYF	TGTGCCACCACAGCGGGCAACTACGAGCAGTACTTC
TRBV29-1	TRBJ1-2	-	-	CSATRGEGSYGYTF	TGCAGCGCCACCCGCGGGGAGGGATCCTATGGCTACACCTTC
TRBV29-1	TRBJ1-2	TRBD1	-	CSVGDRGDGYTF	TGCAGCGTCGGAGACAGGGGGGATGGCTACACCTTC
TRBV18	TRBJ1-1	TRBD1	-	CASSEKGQGVTWAFF	TGTGCCAGCTCAGAAAAGGGACAGGGGGTAACTTGGGCTTTCTTT
TRBV1	TRBJ2-5	-	-	CTSSLRLAGGQETQYF	TGCACCAGCAGCCTCCGACTAGCGGGGGGCCAAGAGACCCAGTACTTC
TRBV7-2	TRBJ2-7	TRBD1	-	CASSRQGAGDEQYF	TGTGCCAGCAGTAGACAGGGGGCAGGGGACGAGCAGTACTTC
TRBV4-3	TRBJ2-1	-	-	CASSQAGRVGEQFF	TGCGCCAGCAGCCAAGCGGGCAGGGTGGGTGAGCAGTTCTTC
TRBV11-2	TRBJ1-1	TRBD1	-	CASSLLSFPRQGNTEAFF	TGTGCCAGCAGCTTATTATCTTTTCCGAGACAGGGGAACACTGAAGCTTTCTTT
TRBV6-1	TRBJ2-5	-	-	CAGARGLLQETQYF	TGTGCCGGGGCTCGGGGACTGTTACAAGAGACCCAGTACTTC
TRBV5-1	TRBJ2-3	TRBD2	-	CASSLSGGTDTQYF	TGCGCCAGCAGCCTTAGCGGGGGTACAGATACGCAGTATTTT
TRBV30	TRBJ2-3	TRBD2	-	CAWSLGAGRGPDTQYF	TGTGCCTGGAGTCTAGGGGCAGGGAGGGGACCAGATACGCAGTATTTT
TRBV7-9	TRBJ1-4	TRBD1	-	CASSFNLGQGSEKLFF	TGTGCCAGCAGCTTTAATCTGGGACAGGGGTCTGAAAAACTGTTTTTT
TRBV7-2	TRBJ2-7	-	-	CASSFNGGDSYEQYF	TGTGCCAGCAGCTTTAATGGCGGGGACTCCTACGAGCAGTACTTC
TRBV13	TRBJ2-1	-	-	CASSLSEGNEQFF	TGTGCCAGCAGCTTGTCAGAGGGCAATGAGCAGTTCTTC
TRBV7-9	TRBJ1-1	-	-	CASSLNSAEAFF	TGTGCCAGCAGCTTAAACTCCGCTGAAGCTTTCTTT
TRBV6-6	TRBJ1-3	-	-	CASRPRLSSGNTIYF	TGTGCCAGCAGACCCCGGTTAAGCTCTGGAAACACCATATATTTT
TRBV30	TRBJ2-7	-	-	CAWNEEGLSYEQYF	TGTGCCTGGAATGAGGAGGGGCTAAGCTACGAGCAGTACTTC
TRBV18	TRBJ1-1	-	few	CASSPVADTEAFF	TGTGCCAGCTCACCGGTAGCGGACACTGAAGCTTTCTTT
TRBV20-1	TRBJ1-1	-	-	CSALRTAEAFF	TGCAGTGCTCTAAGGACAGCCGAAGCTTTCTTT
TRBV18	TRBJ1-6	-	once	CASSPPGENSPLHF	TGTGCCAGCTCACCACCGGGAGAGAATTCACCCCTCCACTTT
TRBV5-1	TRBJ2-2	-	-	CASSPEGSERARSPGELFF	TGCGCCAGCAGCCCCGAGGGCTCGGAGCGGGCCCGTTCCCCCGGGGAGCTGTTTTTT
TRBV7-3	TRBJ1-1	-	-	CASRGQRNTEAFF	TGTGCCAGCCGGGGACAAAGGAACACTGAAGCTTTCTTT
TRBV21-1	TRBJ1-6	-	-	CASSKGTGDNSPLHF	TGTGCCAGCAGCAAAGGGACAGGGGATAATTCACCCCTCCACTTT
TRBV9	TRBJ1-6	-	-	CASTREGGTYNSPLHF	TGTGCCAGCACCCGGGAGGGGGGGACCTATAATTCACCCCTCCACTTT
TRBV6-4	TRBJ1-1	-	-	CASSSDRYNTEAFF	TGTGCCAGCAGTTCAGACAGATACAACACTGAAGCTTTCTTT
TRBV11-2	TRBJ2-3	-	once	CASRSSRASVGATDTQYF	TGTGCCAGCAGGTCCTCCAGGGCCTCCGTTGGCGCCACAGATACGCAGTATTTT
TRBV6-1	TRBJ1-1	-	-	CASSERRQMNTEAFF	TGTGCCAGCAGTGAACGTCGACAGATGAACACTGAAGCTTTCTTT
TRBV19	TRBJ1-1	-	once	CASSSRTAMNTEAFF	TGTGCCAGTAGTTCCCGGACAGCAATGAACACTGAAGCTTTCTTT
TRBV6-5	TRBJ1-2	-	-	CASSYSAAGGYTF	TGTGCCAGCAGTTACTCGGCGGCAGGGGGCTACACCTTC
TRBV25-1	TRBJ1-4	-	-	CASSSGSREKLFF	TGTGCCAGCAGCTCAGGATCCCGAGAAAAACTGTTTTTT
TRBV6-1	TRBJ2-3	-	-	CASRGLGADTQYF	TGTGCCAGCAGGGGCCTGGGTGCAGATACGCAGTATTTT
TRBV2	TRBJ1-5	-	few	CASSFDGNQPQHF	TGTGCCAGCAGTTTTGACGGGAATCAGCCCCAGCATTTT
TRBV5-4	TRBJ2-5	TRBD2	-	CASSLIAGDQETQYF	TGTGCCAGCAGCTTGATAGCGGGGGACCAAGAGACCCAGTACTTC
TRBV10-1	TRBJ2-3	TRBD2	-	CASSESSYRGTSGQNVRTDTQYF	TGCGCCAGCAGTGAGTCCTCTTACCGCGGGACTAGCGGCCAAAATGTTCGCACAGATACGCAGTATTTT
TRBV19	TRBJ2-3	TRBD1	-	CASSQQGAPSTDTQYF	TGTGCCAGTAGTCAACAGGGGGCCCCTAGCACAGATACGCAGTATTTT
TRBV9	TRBJ1-3	-	-	CASSVSPFNTIYF	TGTGCCAGCAGCGTTAGCCCTTTTAACACCATATATTTT
TRBV29-1	TRBJ1-3	-	few	CSVAGSTGNTIYF	TGCAGCGTCGCTGGGAGTACTGGAAACACCATATATTTT
TRBV5-5	TRBJ1-1	-	-	CASSLLANTEAFF	TGTGCCAGCAGCTTGCTGGCCAACACTGAAGCTTTCTTT
TRBV7-2	TRBJ1-1	-	-	CASSLVDSYTEAFF	TGTGCCAGCAGCTTAGTAGACAGCTACACTGAAGCTTTCTTT
TRBV5-4	TRBJ2-2	TRBD1	-	CASSLDRVNTGELFF	TGTGCCAGCAGCCTAGACAGGGTCAACACCGGGGAGCTGTTTTTT
TRBV6-5	TRBJ1-3	-	-	CASSYSWGAGNTIYF	TGTGCCAGCAGTTACTCGTGGGGGGCTGGAAACACCATATATTTT
TRBV7-2	TRBJ2-7	-	-	CASSSGGLEQYF	TGTGCCAGCAGCTCAGGAGGGCTCGAGCAGTACTTC
TRBV9	TRBJ2-3	TRBD2	-	CASSETSGGRNTQYF	TGTGCCAGCAGCGAGACTAGCGGGGGGCGAAATACGCAGTATTTT